A single sample is the source of the 28 T cell receptor beta chains below, sequenced in a study of blood T cell repertoires in COVID-19. Generated by immunoSEQ multiplex PCR, the TCRdb table keeps only in-frame clones and is missing some. The data hold tens of thousands of clones, with around nine tenths observed a single time. Sequenced material: peripheral blood. These receptors came from a woman older than 75 with active COVID-19.

The genes are TRBV7-9 and TRBJ1-4; D unresolved. Germline assignment: CDR1 SEHNR and CDR2 FQNEAQ (reference sequence). Trimming cost V 2 bases and J 8 bases, with 21 bases left between them. The CDR3 has 17 residues. CDR3 in DNA: TGTGCCAGCAGCTTAATCGGAGGCAGATTCTCGGGCGAAAAACTGTTTTTT. It codes for CASSLIGGRFSGEKLFF. The full variable domain, completed using reference TRBV7-9 and TRBJ1-4, is DTGVSQNPRHKITKRGQNVTFRCDPISEHNRLYWYRQTLGQGPEFLTYFQNEAQLEKSRLLSDRFSAERPKGSFSTLEIQRTEQGDSAMYLCASSLIGGRFSGEKLFFGSGTQLSVL.

The table lists this clone with a few counts. V is TRBV19 and J is TRBJ2-1; 14 nucleotides match TRBD2. Germline CDR1 reads LNHDA; CDR2 reads SQIVND (reference sequence). J lost 4 bases, V lost 5 bases, and 10 bases had no gene match. This CDR3 is built from 18 residues. CDR3 DNA sequence: TGTGCCAGTAGTCCCGGGACTAGCGGGAGCGCACAGTACAATGAGCAGTTCTTC. Protein sequence: CASSPGTSGSAQYNEQFF.

The chain recombines TRBV27 with TRBJ2-7; 14 nucleotides agree with TRBD2. The CDR3 has 16 residues. J lost 7 bases, V lost 2 bases, and 7 bases had no gene match. Per the germline V gene, CDR1 is MNHEY and CDR2 is SMNVEV (reference sequence). In nucleotides, the CDR3 is TGTGCCAGCAGTTTAGGACTAGCGGGAGGCCCGAGGGAGCAGTACTTC. Translation: CASSLGLAGGPREQYF.

The gene calls are TRBV29-1 and TRBJ2-5, with D hard to call. Germline V lookup: CDR1 SQVTM, CDR2 ANQGSEA. The CDR3 length is 12 residues. The V gene lost 3 bases and the J gene lost 7 bases, with 12 bases spanning the gap. The CDR3 spells CSVELSTGTQYF. The CDR3 DNA reads as TGCAGCGTTGAGTTAAGTACCGGGACCCAGTACTTC.

This clone was counted between two and nine times. This chain uses TRBV28 with TRBJ1-5, with a weak D call TRBD1 (6 bases). In germline, CDR1 is MDHEN, CDR2 SYDVKM. This CDR3 has 15 residues. V shed 6 bases and J shed 4 bases, with 16 bases lying between them. Written as DNA, the CDR3 is TGTGCCAGCAGCACACGCCCTACAGGGAATCAGCCCCAGCATTTT. Translated, it gives CASSTRPTGNQPQHF.

V is TRBV11-2 and J is TRBJ2-1; 7 nucleotides agree with TRBD2. The trim removed 5 bases at V and 4 bases at J, leaving 5 bases unmatched. In germline, CDR1 is SGHAT, CDR2 FQNNGV. This CDR3 comprises 14 residues. The CDR3 sequence is CASSRDYQYNEQFF. The CDR3 nucleotides read TGTGCCAGCAGCCGGGACTACCAGTACAATGAGCAGTTCTTC. Using reference TRBV11-2 and TRBJ2-1 for the parts outside the CDR3, the full variable domain is EAGVAQSPRYKIIEKRQSVAFWCNPISGHATLYWYQQILGQGPKLLIQFQNNGVVDDSQLPKDRFSAERLKGVDSTLKIQPAKLEDSAVYLCASSRDYQYNEQFFGPGTRLTVL.

This clone was picked up a small number of times. The chain is built from TRBV10-3 and TRBJ1-5; TRBD1 matches 8 bases. Germline-derived CDR1 and CDR2 are ENHRY and SYGVKD. V shed 2 bases, J shed 0 bases, and the junction held 3 bases outside the gene matches. This CDR3 has 16 amino acids. For the CDR3, the DNA is TGTGCCATCAGTGAGGGGACAGGAGATAGCAATCAGCCCCAGCATTTT. Its protein is CAISEGTGDSNQPQHF.

The chain uses TRBV27 and TRBJ2-1, with 11 bases aligning to TRBD2. The CDR3 sequence is 19 residues long. The V gene's germline CDR1 is MNHEY and CDR2 SMNVEV (reference sequence). Unmatched junction bases numbered 19, after V lost 5 bases and J lost 7 bases. The CDR3 region is CASSVGLAGGPLWGNEQFF. The DNA of the CDR3 is TGTGCCAGCAGTGTAGGGCTAGCGGGAGGTCCACTATGGGGGAATGAGCAGTTCTTC.

The chain couples TRBV18 to TRBJ2-2, with 7 nucleotides matching TRBD2. The CDR3 totals 17 residues. With V trimmed by 0 bases and J by 4 bases, 8 bases remained unmatched. Germline assignment: CDR1 KGHSH and CDR2 LQKENI. The DNA for the CDR3 is TGTGCCAGCTCACCACCGACCGGACTAGTTGTCACCGGGGAGCTGTTTTTT. It translates to CASSPPTGLVVTGELFF.

The table lists this clone with a count of one. The chain employs TRBV5-4 and TRBJ2-5; 13 bases are shared with TRBD2. V lost 5 bases, J lost 4 bases, and 5 bases stayed unmatched. The CDR3 runs to 15 residues. Per germline, CDR1 SGHNT and CDR2 YYREEE (reference sequence). CDR3 protein: CASRSGLAGSETQYF. The CDR3 DNA follows: TGTGCCAGCAGATCGGGACTAGCGGGATCAGAGACCCAGTACTTC. The entire variable domain, with the rest obtained from reference TRBV5-4 and TRBJ2-5, is as follows: ETGVTQSPTHLIKTRGQQVTLRCSSQSGHNTVSWYQQALGQGPQFIFQYYREEENGRGNFPPRFSGLQFPNYSSELNVNALELDDSALYLCASRSGLAGSETQYFGPGTRLLVL.

The genes are TRBV7-9 and TRBJ2-5, with no clear D. Germline V lookup: CDR1 SEHNR, CDR2 FQNEAQ (reference sequence). This CDR3 has 15 residues. V was clipped by 1 base and J by 0 bases, with 9 bases between them. CDR3 sequence: CASSLELEYQETQYF. CDR3 nucleotides: TGTGCCAGCAGCTTAGAGCTGGAGTACCAAGAGACCCAGTACTTC.

The gene calls are TRBV7-3 and TRBJ2-1; TRBD1 agrees at 9 bases. Germline assignment: CDR1 SGHTA and CDR2 FQGTGA. This CDR3 has 13 amino acids. After removal of 5 bases from V and 10 bases from J, the junction contained 6 bases not matched to a gene. The CDR3 loop reads CASSPDRGREQFF. The DNA of the CDR3 is TGTGCCAGCAGCCCAGACAGGGGGAGAGAGCAGTTCTTC.

A few counts support this clone. The gene calls are TRBV5-4 and TRBJ1-2; no clear D gene. CDR3 size: 13 residues. The V and J ends lost 10 bases and 7 bases respectively, with 20 bases between them. Germline V gives CDR1 SGHNT, CDR2 YYREEE (reference sequence). The CDR3 region is CAFLSRVLPGYTF. The CDR3 DNA reads TGTGCCTTCCTCTCTCGGGTCCTCCCTGGCTACACCTTC.

The chain is built from TRBV29-1 and TRBJ2-3, with TRBD2 identical over 7 bases. Trimming at V came to 6 bases and at J to 7 bases, leaving 1 base not matched to a gene. This CDR3 is built from 10 residues. Germline V lookup: CDR1 SQVTM, CDR2 ANQGSEA. The CDR3 nucleotides read TGCAGCGTCGGGGGGAATACGCAGTATTTT. It encodes CSVGGNTQYF.

CDR3 sequence reads: CASSLGFGQGSNTDTQYF. The CDR3, as DNA: TGTGCCAGCAGCTTAGGATTCGGACAGGGGTCTAACACAGATACGCAGTATTTT. This chain joins TRBV7-2 and TRBJ2-3; 9 bases fit TRBD1. The CDR3 spans 18 residues. The junction had 10 bases not matched to a gene; V was cut back by 1 base and J by 2 bases. Germline values: CDR1 SGHTA, CDR2 FQGNSA.

The chain joins TRBV7-9 to TRBJ2-5; TRBD2 matches at 9 bases. CDR1 and CDR2 (germline): SEHNR, FQNEAQ (reference sequence). V dropped 6 bases and J dropped 1; count of bases not matched to a gene: 6. This CDR3 has 15 residues. This CDR3 is CASSNRLAVQETQYF. The CDR3 nucleotides are TGTGCCAGCAGTAACAGACTAGCGGTCCAAGAGACCCAGTACTTC.

This clone was seen only once. V is TRBV4-3 and J is TRBJ1-2; 7 bases match TRBD1. The germline gives CDR1 LGHNA, CDR2 YSLEER. V was clipped by 0 bases and J by 8 bases; unmatched bases: 12. The CDR3 runs to 16 residues. CDR3 DNA sequence: TGCGCCAGCAGCCAAGATGTAGTCGACAGGGTATACGGCTACACCTTC. This encodes CASSQDVVDRVYGYTF.

The V gene is TRBV28, the J gene TRBJ1-3; 8 positions match TRBD1. The V gene end was trimmed by 1 base and the J gene end by 2 bases; junction bases not matched to a gene: 4. The CDR3 covers 16 residues. The germline V gene encodes CDR1 MDHEN and CDR2 SYDVKM. CDR3 nucleotide sequence: TGTGCCAGCAGTTTATATCGACAGGGGCCTGGAAACACCATATATTTT. It is translated as CASSLYRQGPGNTIYF.

For the CDR3, the DNA is TGTGCCAGCAGCTTACTCGCAGATACGCAGTATTTT. Protein product: CASSLLADTQYF. V gene TRBV7-9 combines with J gene TRBJ2-3, with D hard to call. The CDR3 length is 12 residues. The V and J ends lost 2 bases and 4 bases respectively, with 4 bases between them. Germline CDR1 SEHNR, CDR2 FQNEAQ (reference sequence). The whole variable domain, filled in from reference TRBV7-9 and TRBJ2-3, reads DTGVSQNPRHKITKRGQNVTFRCDPISEHNRLYWYRQTLGQGPEFLTYFQNEAQLEKSRLLSDRFSAERPKGSFSTLEIQRTEQGDSAMYLCASSLLADTQYFGPGTRLTVL.

The V gene is TRBV28, the J gene TRBJ1-2; 9 nucleotides match TRBD1. CDR1 is MDHEN, CDR2 SYDVKM, per germline. CDR3 length equals 13 residues. V lost 5 bases and J lost 7; bases outside the gene matches: 5. The chain's CDR3 is CASSLQGAVGYTF. CDR3 DNA: TGTGCCAGCAGTCTACAGGGGGCGGTTGGCTACACCTTC.

The chain joins TRBV11-2 to TRBJ2-2, with 12 bases identical to TRBD1. With V trimmed by 5 bases and J by 6 bases, 7 bases remained unmatched. Per germline, CDR1 SGHAT and CDR2 FQNNGV. The CDR3 spans 16 residues. In DNA form, the CDR3 reads TGTGCCAGCAGCGTCCGGGACAGGGGGCGCCCCGGGGAGCTGTTTTTT. This gives the protein CASSVRDRGRPGELFF. Filled out from reference TRBV11-2 and TRBJ2-2, the complete variable domain reads EAGVAQSPRYKIIEKRQSVAFWCNPISGHATLYWYQQILGQGPKLLIQFQNNGVVDDSQLPKDRFSAERLKGVDSTLKIQPAKLEDSAVYLCASSVRDRGRPGELFFGEGSRLTVL.

The chain recombines TRBV5-4 with TRBJ2-1, with D possibly matching TRBD2 (6 bases). V was shortened by 0 bases and J by 7 bases, with 11 bases between the two germline ends. From germline, CDR1 is SGHNT and CDR2 YYREEE (reference sequence). This CDR3 contains 14 residues. The CDR3 is CASSLVAGNNEQFF. DNA for the CDR3: TGTGCCAGCAGCTTGGTCGCGGGAAATAATGAGCAGTTCTTC.

The rearrangement joins TRBV28 to TRBJ2-1, with TRBD2 matching over 10 bases. In germline, CDR1 is MDHEN, CDR2 SYDVKM. Trimming took 7 bases from V and 2 from J; bases not matched to a gene: 5. This CDR3 spans 15 amino acids. CDR3 DNA sequence: TGTGCCAGCACTATAGCGGGAGGCACCTACAATGAGCAGTTCTTC. This encodes CASTIAGGTYNEQFF.

This chain joins TRBV28 and TRBJ2-7, with unresolved D. Germline CDR1 is MDHEN and CDR2 is SYDVKM. V was trimmed by 5 bases and J by 2 bases, leaving 16 bases between them. The CDR3 runs to 15 residues. For the CDR3, the DNA is TGTGCCAGCAGTCCCCCTCGCAGGATGACCTACGAGCAGTACTTC. As protein: CASSPPRRMTYEQYF. The full variable domain, its missing parts supplied by reference TRBV28 and TRBJ2-7, is DVKVTQSSRYLVKRTGEKVFLECVQDMDHENMFWYRQDPGLGLRLIYFSYDVKMKEKGDIPEGYSVSREKKERFSLILESASTNQTSMYLCASSPPRRMTYEQYFGPGTRLTVT.

This chain connects TRBV29-1 to TRBJ2-7, with D uncertain. Trimming pared 1 base from V and 2 bases from J, leaving 6 bases between. CDR1 SQVTM and CDR2 ANQGSEA come from the germline V gene. The CDR3 is made up of 12 amino acids. This CDR3 reads CSVEVHPYEQYF. The CDR3 DNA is TGCAGCGTTGAAGTTCATCCCTACGAGCAGTACTTC.

The chain has TRBV19 and TRBJ2-1; TRBD1 aligns across 9 bases. With V trimmed by 5 bases and J by 3 bases, 5 bases remained unmatched. Germline CDR1 LNHDA, CDR2 SQIVND (reference sequence). The CDR3 has 15 amino acids. The CDR3 nucleotides are TGTGCCAGTAGTGCGGACAGGGGAAACTACAATGAGCAGTTCTTC. This codes for CASSADRGNYNEQFF. The whole variable domain, filled in from reference TRBV19 and TRBJ2-1, reads DGGITQSPKYLFRKEGQNVTLSCEQNLNHDAMYWYRQDPGQGLRLIYYSQIVNDFQKGDIAEGYSVSREKKESFPLTVTSAQKNPTAFYLCASSADRGNYNEQFFGPGTRLTVL.

This chain connects TRBV6-5 to TRBJ2-3; tentative D call: TRBD2 (6 bases). Per germline, CDR1 MNHEY and CDR2 SVGAGI. The CDR3 runs to 16 residues. V was clipped by 0 bases and J by 3 bases, with 13 bases between them. The CDR3 DNA sequence: TGTGCCAGCAGTTACTCGCTGTATGGGGGGACAGATACGCAGTATTTT. Its protein is CASSYSLYGGTDTQYF.

The chain is built from TRBV7-9 and TRBJ1-1; TRBD1 matches 9 bases. The CDR3 contains 16 residues. Germline V gene sequence: CDR1 SEHNR, CDR2 FQNEAQ (reference sequence). With 7 bases clipped from V and 5 bases from J, the junction kept 14 bases outside the gene matches. The CDR3 protein is CASITTLQGARTEAFF. CDR3 coding DNA: TGTGCCAGCATCACTACTCTACAGGGGGCCCGGACTGAAGCTTTCTTT.